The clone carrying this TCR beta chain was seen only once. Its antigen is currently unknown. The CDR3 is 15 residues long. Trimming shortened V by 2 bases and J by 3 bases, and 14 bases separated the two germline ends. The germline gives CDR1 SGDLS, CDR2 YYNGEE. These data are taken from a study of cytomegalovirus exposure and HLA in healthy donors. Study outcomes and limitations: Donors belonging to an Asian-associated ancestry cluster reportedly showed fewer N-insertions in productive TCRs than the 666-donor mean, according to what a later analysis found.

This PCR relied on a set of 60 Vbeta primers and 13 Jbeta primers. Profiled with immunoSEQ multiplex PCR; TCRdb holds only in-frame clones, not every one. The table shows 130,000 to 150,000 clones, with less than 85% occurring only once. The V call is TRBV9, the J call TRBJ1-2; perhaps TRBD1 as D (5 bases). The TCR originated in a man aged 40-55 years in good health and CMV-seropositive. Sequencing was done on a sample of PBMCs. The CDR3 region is CASSVIDSVYYGYTF. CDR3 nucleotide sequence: TGTGCCAGCAGCGTCATCGACAGCGTATACTATGGCTACACCTTC. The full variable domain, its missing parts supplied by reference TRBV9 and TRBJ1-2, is DSGVTQTPKHLITATGQRVTLRCSPRSGDLSVYWYQQSLDQGLQFLIQYYNGEERAKGNILERFSAQQFPDLHSELNLSSLELGDSALYFCASSVIDSVYYGYTFGSGTRLTVV.